This T cell receptor (beta chain) comes out of a study of T cells after yellow fever vaccination. General study findings and limits: Reappearing after the booster were most of the clones from primary vaccination (96% CD4, about 87% CD8). The CD4 compartment and the CD8 compartment contained a small share of clonotypes in common.

This clonotype was found many times. Its antigen is not identified. The ends were cut back, 6 bases at V and 1 base at J, with 12 bases in the middle. The CDR3 is 14 residues long. TCRdb re-called the 5' RACE reads through MiXCR, storing one row per CDR3 protein. The sample carries 150,000 or so distinct CDR3 sequences, around 6.3% recorded once. The chain employs TRBV12-3 or TRBV12-4 and TRBJ1-1; D might be TRBD1 (6 bases). This clonotype was sampled from a man aged 25 to 40 who received the YFV17D yellow fever vaccine. This sample comprised CD4+ T cells sorted from PBMCs, obtained 10 days after the yellow fever booster vaccination. The CDR3 here is CASRKTGKNTEAFF. For the CDR3, the DNA is TGTGCCAGCAGGAAAACAGGGAAGAACACTGAAGCTTTCTTT.